This TCR beta chain appears in the sequencing data of a study of read filtering for tumor transcriptome and immune sequencing. About the research overall: Fewer than ten patients were R-ISS I, some 15 were R-ISS II, about seven were R-ISS III.

From roughly 390 ng of RNA, a library with molecular barcoded alpha/delta and beta/gamma adaptors was made. From the reads, TCRdb called clonotypes with MiXCR, one entry per CDR3 protein. This sample carries roughly 60,000 distinct CDR3 sequences, 20% to 25% of them seen once, and the ten largest clones take about 18%. This clonotype came up many times. Its antigen is unidentified. General observations from the study: The sorted CD138-negative fraction was a mixed bone marrow immune population, not purified T cells. Compared with RNA-seq, IR-seq gave much higher clonotype depth and reliability. Single-read clonotypes: about 81.9% of IR-seq clonotypes (around 4% of reads), about 70% of RNA-seq clonotypes (44.6% of reads).

The germline gives CDR1 SQVTM, CDR2 ANQGSEA. The CDR3 has 13 residues. V dropped 0 bases and J dropped 1 base, with 5 bases sitting between them. The chain joins TRBV29-1 to TRBJ2-3, with D maybe TRBD2 (5 bases). The sequence derives from a donor older than 35 with multiple myeloma. Sequencing used a population of CD138-negative cells sorted from bone marrow. The DNA of the CDR3 is TGCAGCGTTGAAGACGGGGGCACAGATACGCAGTATTTT. Translating gives CSVEDGGTDTQYF.